This T cell receptor (beta chain) is drawn from a study of cytomegalovirus exposure and HLA in healthy donors (dated by TCRdb to the late 2010s). In terms of the full investigation: An earlier analysis of some 620 of the donors reported 276 Gb of sequence data and 117 million unique TCR beta sequences obtained from around 190 million T cells. Roughly 300 gigabases of sequencing data and approximately 84 million unique TCR sequences were included in an early release covering several hundred HLA-typed donors. The genetic ancestry cluster associated with self-reported Caucasian donors included about 84% of the approximately 400 genotyped donors. The study aimed to test whether cataloging public T cell receptors could reveal signatures of past pathogen exposure. The T cell repertoires of some 700 subjects were profiled by immunosequencing and related to cytomegalovirus serostatus. Besides the first cohort of 666 subjects, a separate validation cohort made up of roughly 120 different subjects was used. The study combined high-throughput TCR immunosequencing, statistical association of individual TCRs with disease status, and machine learning to predict cytomegalovirus infection status. To study patterns of TCR occurrence, a later analysis re-analyzed previously published TCR beta repertoires from under 750 donors and added high-resolution HLA genotyping. Rather than using new phenotypic data, the later analysis identified candidate immune exposures from TCR beta sequences and from how often those sequences occurred across donors. An earlier analysis of around 580 of the donors used high-throughput TCR beta sequencing to judge whether each TCR beta V gene segment behaved as functional or pseudogenic. Alongside the repertoire data, information on donor age, sex, ethnicity and CMV serostatus was compiled. Genome-wide SNP genotypes for about 65% of the roughly 670 donors were used in a later genetic analysis, which treated that subset as a discovery cohort. All discovery cohort repertoires had been generated on a single sequencing platform. Class I and class II HLA loci were covered by the typing at four-digit resolution. Typing coverage differed by locus: A, B, C, DRB1 and DQB1 were typed in about 620-640 donors, DQA1 in around 500, DPA1 in some 570, and DPB1 in 472. Four or five DR-DQ haplotypes were handled as single units for association and clustering because linkage in the cohort was strong. On average, around 240,000 unique TCR beta nucleotide sequences were sequenced per donor among 398 genotyped donors of the cohort, with roughly 18% of those sequences being non-productive. Study-level results and caveats: A further reported finding was that TCR beta sequences accurately predicted the HLA-A and HLA-B alleles for most subjects in the first cohort. In a later analysis, the rate of TCR association differed among HLA loci, with DRB1 alleles having the most associated TCRs and HLA-C alleles having the fewest. In both the original and validation cohorts, the classifier was reported to diagnose cytomegalovirus status with high specificity and sensitivity. According to a later analysis, most CMV-associated TCR beta chains appeared to be HLA-restricted, and the HLA associations seemed to be driven largely by CMV exposure. A later analysis found that HLA-associated TCR beta chains were more clonally expanded and had lower generation probabilities than equally common non-associated chains. Compared with the roughly 700-donor mean, donors in an Asian-associated ancestry cluster had fewer N-insertions in productive TCRs, according to a later genetic analysis. In a later genetic analysis, a missense DCLRE1C variant was associated with V-gene and J-gene trimming of TCR beta chains, and the association was replicated in an independent cohort. The authors suggested that the approach could potentially be extended to other disease states and immunological phenotypes. Several of the top co-occurrence clusters appeared to be linked to parvovirus B19, influenza, CMV and Epstein-Barr virus, according to a later analysis. Some IMGT-functional V segments, including TRBV6-2 and TRBV6-3, could not be told apart with the 87-base-pair reads, so those segments were excluded. In the study, approximately 160 TCR beta chains were listed as associated with cytomegalovirus. In vitro tests confirmed that a few of the cytomegalovirus-associated TCR beta chains recognize cytomegalovirus antigens. HLA typing was unavailable for some donors at each locus, so association tests used only the typed subset. Assigning TCR associations to individual alleles was difficult when HLA alleles, especially DR and DQ, strongly co-occurred. About 17 rarely observed V segments, including chromosome 9 orphons, were excluded from the earlier analysis of approximately 500 of the donors because counts were too low. While some public TCRs were present in many individuals, most TCR sequences turned up only very rarely across donors. The cohort was sequenced for TCR beta chains only, and without alpha or paired-chain data the features that could be detected were limited. CMV serostatus was the only immune exposure information available for the cohort. Linkage disequilibrium might explain the correlated functional status among segregating V segments, but an unknown experimental factor could not be ruled out. Roughly uniform sequencing depth across donors was assumed in presence/absence analyses, although this assumption may not hold. At a false discovery rate of 0.05, a later analysis linked under 20,000 TCR beta sequences to specific HLA alleles. A group of highly shared sequence variants was considered likely to be a technical artifact of the sequencing pipeline. Broadly in line with IMGT annotations, most TCR beta V segments showed up in productive rearrangements about 90% or about 30% of the time in an earlier analysis of 450 to 600 of the donors.

The germline V gene (reference sequence) yields SEHNR for CDR1 and FQNEAQ for CDR2. From the cysteine through the phenylalanine, the CDR3 covers 12 amino acids. Of all the DNA, just the CDR3 is kept, 36 bases in frame from base 1. V is pared back by 2 bases and J by 4 bases, with 6 bases lying between the germline termini. Library creation used the immunoSEQ multiplex PCR assay. A mixture of 60 forward primers for TCR Vbeta segments and 13 reverse primers for TCR Jbeta segments was used in the multiplex PCR. A multiplex PCR assay on genomic DNA amplified the CDR3 region of rearranged TCR beta genes. Amplified TCR beta libraries were sequenced as 87-base-pair reads on the Illumina HiSeq System. Regarding the original processing steps: Across the 670 or so repertoires, a later analysis counted 80 million or so unique TCR beta chains, roughly 11 million of which were shared by at least two donors. Raw reads were error-corrected and collapsed into unique sequences with a nearest-neighbor algorithm that merged closely related sequences to remove PCR and sequencing errors. CDR3 sequences were aligned to IMGT reference sequences to assign V, D and J gene segments. For a sequence to be retained, a match of at least six nucleotides was required to both a V gene segment and a J gene segment. Rearrangements were called productive when the CDR3 lacked stop codons and stayed in frame with V and J; all others were non-productive. CDR3 was defined according to IMGT convention as the region running from the second conserved V-encoded cysteine to the conserved J-encoded phenylalanine. The earlier analysis of 550 to 650 of the donors excluded any sequence lacking an unambiguous match to a single V gene segment. An earlier analysis of a few hundred of the donors classified V segments as functional when productive rearrangements were above 56.7% and as segregating when the standard deviation between donors was above 5%. A statistical classification framework was developed to diagnose cytomegalovirus status using the catalog of TCR beta chain sequences. V and J gene assignment, in a later analysis, came from comparing TCR nucleotide sequences with IMGT/GENE-DB human TR gene sequences. In a later analysis, CDR3 sequences and most-parsimonious VDJ recombination scenarios were assigned using the TCRdist pipeline. In a later analysis, each TCR beta chain was defined by its CDR3 amino acid sequence together with its V-gene family, and reads lacking a unique V-gene family were excluded. To address suspected cross-contamination and a sequencing artifact, a later analysis removed several hundred highly shared, low-generation-probability nucleotide sequences. A later analysis calculated a clonal expansion index for each public chain from normalized within-repertoire ranks of inferred template counts. In a later analysis, generation probabilities were computed using a VDJ recombination model fitted to out-of-frame rearrangements, and the results were checked against IGoR. A later analysis scored TCR-TCR, TCR-HLA and TCR-CMV co-occurrence with hypergeometric tests, applying a repertoire-size bias correction to TCR pairs. In a later analysis, false discovery rates were estimated by permuting HLA or CMV assignments 20 times. In a later analysis, co-occurring TCRs were grouped with DBSCAN, and TCRdist sequence similarity was added when clustering was performed within HLA-allele-positive subsets. Co-occurrence clustering excluded repertoires with fewer than 30,000 or more than 120,000 public chains, plus five with anomalous nucleotide sharing. Drawn from immuneACCESS, this table holds only the in-frame rearrangements with V and J called that TCRdb kept. Clones are partly lost; checked studies trace under half to an unresolved V gene and leave the rest unexplained. V and J calls and clone size are given by that table; D and trimming were obtained from the DNA. This sample is represented by under 95,000 clones; around three quarters of them were singletons. The ten largest clones capture approximately 1% of the sample.

Details on this clone: This receptor's antigen is unknown. Base qualities are missing; no much larger clone stands one base away.

The cohort consisted of 600 to 700 healthy bone marrow donors. At the time of sampling, every cohort member was nominally healthy, though immune exposures that went unrecorded were likely present. The donor tested CMV seronegative and was one of the 352 seronegative cohort members. Every donor gave a peripheral blood sample, and the peripheral blood mononuclear cells from that sample were used for TCR beta sequencing. The Qiagen DNeasy Blood Extraction Kit was used to extract genomic DNA from the blood cell samples. This chain joins TRBV7-9 to TRBJ2-7; the D segment could be TRBD1, given 6 matching bases. The specimen was PBMCs. This receptor was obtained from a male donor in good health and CMV-seronegative. The CDR3 in this case is CASSLRGYEQYF. The sequenced DNA: TGTGCCAGCAGCTTAAGGGGGTACGAGCAGTACTTC.